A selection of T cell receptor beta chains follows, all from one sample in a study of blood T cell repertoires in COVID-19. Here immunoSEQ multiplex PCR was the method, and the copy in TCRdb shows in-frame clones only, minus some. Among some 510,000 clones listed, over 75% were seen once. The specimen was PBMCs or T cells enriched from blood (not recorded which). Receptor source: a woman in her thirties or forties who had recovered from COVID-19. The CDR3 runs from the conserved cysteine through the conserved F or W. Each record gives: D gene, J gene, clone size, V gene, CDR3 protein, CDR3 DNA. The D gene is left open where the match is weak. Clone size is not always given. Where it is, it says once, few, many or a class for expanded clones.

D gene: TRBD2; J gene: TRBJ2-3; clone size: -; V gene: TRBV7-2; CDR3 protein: CASSLGAGGADTQYF; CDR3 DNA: TGTGCCAGCAGCTTAGGGGCGGGAGGGGCGGATACGCAGTATTTT
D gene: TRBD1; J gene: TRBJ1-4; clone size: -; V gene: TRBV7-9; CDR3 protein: CASSRGQALFEKLFF; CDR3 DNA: TGTGCCAGCAGCCGAGGACAGGCCTTATTTGAAAAACTGTTTTTT
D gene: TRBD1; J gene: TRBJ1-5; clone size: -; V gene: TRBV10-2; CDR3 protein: CASKGQGANQPQHF; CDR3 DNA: TGCGCCAGCAAAGGACAGGGGGCTAATCAGCCCCAGCATTTT
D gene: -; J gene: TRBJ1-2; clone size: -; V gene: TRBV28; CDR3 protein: CASSPWGNGYTF; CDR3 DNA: TGTGCCAGCAGCCCCTGGGGCAATGGCTACACCTTC
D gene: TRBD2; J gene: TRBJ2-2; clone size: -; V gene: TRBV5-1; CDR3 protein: CASSSGLAGNTGELFF; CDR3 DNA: TGCGCCAGCAGCTCGGGACTAGCGGGGAACACCGGGGAGCTGTTTTTT
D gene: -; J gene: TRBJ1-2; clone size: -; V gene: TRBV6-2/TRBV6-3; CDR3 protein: CASSYSVLGGNYGYTF; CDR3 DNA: TGTGCCAGCAGTTACTCGGTTCTTGGGGGCAACTATGGCTACACCTTC
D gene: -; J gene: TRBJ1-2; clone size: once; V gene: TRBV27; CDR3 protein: CASSLGPGNGYTF; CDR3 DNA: TGTGCCAGCAGTTTAGGTCCGGGGAATGGCTACACCTTC
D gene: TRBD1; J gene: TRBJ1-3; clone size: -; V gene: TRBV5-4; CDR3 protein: CASSLQGSGNTIYF; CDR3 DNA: TGTGCCAGCAGCTTACAGGGGTCTGGAAACACCATATATTTT
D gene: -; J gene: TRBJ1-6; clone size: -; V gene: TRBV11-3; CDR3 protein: CASSPQESNSPLHF; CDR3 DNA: TGTGCCAGCAGCCCCCAGGAAAGTAATTCACCCCTCCACTTT
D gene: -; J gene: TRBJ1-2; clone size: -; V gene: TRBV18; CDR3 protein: CASSPDQGSRYGYTF; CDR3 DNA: TGTGCCAGCTCACCGGACCAGGGCTCTCGCTATGGCTACACCTTC
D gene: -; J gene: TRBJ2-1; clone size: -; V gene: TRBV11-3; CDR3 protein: CASSLWDSSGNEQFF; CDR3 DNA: TGTGCCAGCAGCTTGTGGGACTCTTCCGGGAATGAGCAGTTCTTC
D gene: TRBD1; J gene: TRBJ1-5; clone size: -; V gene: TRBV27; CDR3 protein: CASSGQGSGNQPQHF; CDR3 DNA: TGTGCCAGCAGTGGACAGGGGTCCGGCAATCAGCCCCAGCATTTT
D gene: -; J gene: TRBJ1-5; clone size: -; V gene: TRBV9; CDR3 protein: CASAGGINQPQHF; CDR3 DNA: TGTGCCAGCGCCGGGGGGATCAATCAGCCCCAGCATTTT
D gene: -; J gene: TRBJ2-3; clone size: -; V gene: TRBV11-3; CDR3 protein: CASSPMALARDTQYF; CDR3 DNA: TGTGCCAGCAGCCCCATGGCTCTAGCGAGAGATACGCAGTATTTT
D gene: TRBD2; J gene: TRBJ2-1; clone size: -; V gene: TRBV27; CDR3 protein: CASRVAGGPSYNEQFF; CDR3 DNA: TGTGCCAGCAGGGTGGCGGGAGGGCCTTCGTACAATGAGCAGTTCTTC
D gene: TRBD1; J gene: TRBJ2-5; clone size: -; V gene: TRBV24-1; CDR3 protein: CATSGPTGGETQYF; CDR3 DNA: TGTGCCACCAGTGGCCCTACAGGGGGAGAGACCCAGTACTTC
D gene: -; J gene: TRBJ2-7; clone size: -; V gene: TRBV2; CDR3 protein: CASRPTFYEQYF; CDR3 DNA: TGTGCCAGCAGGCCGACATTTTACGAGCAGTACTTC
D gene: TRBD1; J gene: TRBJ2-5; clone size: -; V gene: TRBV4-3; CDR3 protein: CASSHRFDREETQYF; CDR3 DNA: TGCGCCAGCAGCCATCGTTTCGACAGGGAAGAGACCCAGTACTTC
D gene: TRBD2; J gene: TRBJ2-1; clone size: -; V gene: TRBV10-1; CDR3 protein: CAGSLGCGGDNEQFF; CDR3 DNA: TGCGCCGGCTCTTTGGGTTGCGGGGGAGACAATGAGCAGTTCTTC
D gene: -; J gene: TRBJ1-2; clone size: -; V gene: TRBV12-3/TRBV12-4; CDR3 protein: CASSLQADYGYTF; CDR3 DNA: TGTGCCAGCAGTTTGCAGGCTGATTATGGCTACACCTTC